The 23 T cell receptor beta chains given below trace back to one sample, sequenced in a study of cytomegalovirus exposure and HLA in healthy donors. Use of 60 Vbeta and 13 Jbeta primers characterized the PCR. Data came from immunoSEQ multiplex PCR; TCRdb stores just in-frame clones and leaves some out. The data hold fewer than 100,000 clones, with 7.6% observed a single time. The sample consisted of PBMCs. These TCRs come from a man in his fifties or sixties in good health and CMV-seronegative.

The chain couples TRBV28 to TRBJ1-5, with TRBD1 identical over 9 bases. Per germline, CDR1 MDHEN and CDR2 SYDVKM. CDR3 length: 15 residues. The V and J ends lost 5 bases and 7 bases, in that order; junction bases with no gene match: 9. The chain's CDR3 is CASSRPGQGQQPQHF. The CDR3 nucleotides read TGTGCCAGCAGTCGACCGGGACAGGGACAGCAGCCCCAGCATTTT.

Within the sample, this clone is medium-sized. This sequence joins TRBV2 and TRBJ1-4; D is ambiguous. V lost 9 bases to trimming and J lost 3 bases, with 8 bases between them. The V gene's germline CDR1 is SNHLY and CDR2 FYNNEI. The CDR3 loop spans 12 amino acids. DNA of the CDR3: TGTGCCAGTGAGGAGTCTAATGAAAAACTGTTTTTT. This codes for CASEESNEKLFF.

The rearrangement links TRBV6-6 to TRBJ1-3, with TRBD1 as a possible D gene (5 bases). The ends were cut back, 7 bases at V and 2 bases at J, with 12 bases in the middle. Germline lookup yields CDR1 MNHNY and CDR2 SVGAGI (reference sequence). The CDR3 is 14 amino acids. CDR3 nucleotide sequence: TGTGCCAGCACCCTCTTGGGGCCTGGAAACACCATATATTTT. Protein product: CASTLLGPGNTIYF.

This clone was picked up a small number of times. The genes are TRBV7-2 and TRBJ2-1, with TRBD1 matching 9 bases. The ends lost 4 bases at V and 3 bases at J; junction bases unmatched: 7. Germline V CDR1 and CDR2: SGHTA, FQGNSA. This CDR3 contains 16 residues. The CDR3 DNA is TGTGCCAGCAGCTCTGAGGGGGGACAGGGCTACAATGAGCAGTTCTTC. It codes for CASSSEGGQGYNEQFF.

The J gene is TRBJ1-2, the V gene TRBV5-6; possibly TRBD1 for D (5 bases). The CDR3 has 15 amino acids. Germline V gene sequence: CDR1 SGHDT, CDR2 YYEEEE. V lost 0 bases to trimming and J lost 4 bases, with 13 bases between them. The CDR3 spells CASSLVRRASYGYTF. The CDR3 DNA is TGTGCCAGCAGCTTGGTTCGCAGGGCGAGCTATGGCTACACCTTC.

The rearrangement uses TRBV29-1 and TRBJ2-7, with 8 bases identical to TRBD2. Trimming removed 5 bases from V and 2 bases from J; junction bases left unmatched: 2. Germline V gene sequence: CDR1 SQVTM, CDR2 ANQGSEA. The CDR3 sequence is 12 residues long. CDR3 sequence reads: CSVREGPYEQYF. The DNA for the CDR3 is TGCAGCGTTCGGGAGGGTCCCTACGAGCAGTACTTC.

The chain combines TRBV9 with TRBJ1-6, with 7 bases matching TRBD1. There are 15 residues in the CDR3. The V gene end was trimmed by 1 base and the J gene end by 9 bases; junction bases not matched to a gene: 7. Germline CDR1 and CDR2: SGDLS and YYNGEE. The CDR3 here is CASSVQTGIGSPLHF. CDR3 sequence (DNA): TGTGCCAGCAGCGTACAGACAGGGATTGGTTCACCCCTCCACTTT.

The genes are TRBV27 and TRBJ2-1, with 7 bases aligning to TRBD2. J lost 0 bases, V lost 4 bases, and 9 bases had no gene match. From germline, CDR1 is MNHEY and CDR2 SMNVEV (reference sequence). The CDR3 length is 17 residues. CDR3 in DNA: TGTGCCAGCAGTTCCCAACCTTCGGGGGGCTCCTACAATGAGCAGTTCTTC. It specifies CASSSQPSGGSYNEQFF.

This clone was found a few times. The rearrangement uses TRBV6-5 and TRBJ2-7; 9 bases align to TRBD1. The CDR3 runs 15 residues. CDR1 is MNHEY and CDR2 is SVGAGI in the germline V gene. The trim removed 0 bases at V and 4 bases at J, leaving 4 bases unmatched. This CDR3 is CASSYSGTGQYEQYF. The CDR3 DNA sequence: TGTGCCAGCAGTTACTCCGGGACAGGGCAATACGAGCAGTACTTC.

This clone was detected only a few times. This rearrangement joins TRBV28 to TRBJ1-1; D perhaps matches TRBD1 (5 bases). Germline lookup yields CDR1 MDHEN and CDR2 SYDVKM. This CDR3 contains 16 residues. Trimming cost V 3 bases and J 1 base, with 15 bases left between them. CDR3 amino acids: CASSLHRMEKNTEAFF. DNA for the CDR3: TGTGCCAGCAGTTTGCACAGGATGGAAAAGAACACTGAAGCTTTCTTT.

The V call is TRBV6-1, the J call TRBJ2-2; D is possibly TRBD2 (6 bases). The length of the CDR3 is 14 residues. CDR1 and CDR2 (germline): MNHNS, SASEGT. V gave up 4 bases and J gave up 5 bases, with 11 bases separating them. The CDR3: CASSVAELTGELFF. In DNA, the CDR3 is TGTGCCAGCAGTGTAGCGGAACTAACCGGGGAGCTGTTTTTT.

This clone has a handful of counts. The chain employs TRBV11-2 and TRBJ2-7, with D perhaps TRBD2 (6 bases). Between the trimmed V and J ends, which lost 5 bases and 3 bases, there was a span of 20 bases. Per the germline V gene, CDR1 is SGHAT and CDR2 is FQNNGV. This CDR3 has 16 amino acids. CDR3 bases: TGTGCCAGCAGCGTCGCGTGGGGGGATGGGGACTACGAGCAGTACTTC. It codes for CASSVAWGDGDYEQYF.

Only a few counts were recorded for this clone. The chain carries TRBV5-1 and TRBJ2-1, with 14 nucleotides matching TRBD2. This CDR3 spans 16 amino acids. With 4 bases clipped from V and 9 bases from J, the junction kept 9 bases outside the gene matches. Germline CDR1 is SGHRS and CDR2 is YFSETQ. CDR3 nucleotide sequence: TGCGCCAGCAGCCTTGCGACTAGCGGGGGGGCCAGTGAGCAGTTCTTC. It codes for CASSLATSGGASEQFF.

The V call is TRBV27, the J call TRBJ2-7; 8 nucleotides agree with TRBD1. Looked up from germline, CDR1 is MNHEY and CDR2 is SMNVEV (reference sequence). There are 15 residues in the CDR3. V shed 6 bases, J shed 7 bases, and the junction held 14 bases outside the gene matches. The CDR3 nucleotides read TGTGCCAGCAGCCCACGAAGGACAGGGATGGAAGAGCAGTACTTC. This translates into CASSPRRTGMEEQYF.

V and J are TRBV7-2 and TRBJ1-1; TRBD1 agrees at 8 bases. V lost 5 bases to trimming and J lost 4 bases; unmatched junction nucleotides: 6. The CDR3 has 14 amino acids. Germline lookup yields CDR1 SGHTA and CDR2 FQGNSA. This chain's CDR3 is CASSLITGGTEAFF. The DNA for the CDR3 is TGTGCCAGCAGCCTAATCACAGGGGGCACTGAAGCTTTCTTT. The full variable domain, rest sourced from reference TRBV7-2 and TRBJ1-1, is GAGVSQSPSNKVTEKGKDVELRCDPISGHTALYWYRQSLGQGLEFLIYFQGNSAPDKSGLPSDRFSAERTGGSVSTLTIQRTQQEDSAVYLCASSLITGGTEAFFGQGTRLTVV.

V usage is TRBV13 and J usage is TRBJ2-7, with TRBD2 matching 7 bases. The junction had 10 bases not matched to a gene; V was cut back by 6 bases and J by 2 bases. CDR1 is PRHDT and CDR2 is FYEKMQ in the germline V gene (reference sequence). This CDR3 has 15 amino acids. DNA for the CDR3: TGTGCCAGCAGTCCCGGGGTAGCGGGTCCCTACGAGCAGTACTTC. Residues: CASSPGVAGPYEQYF.

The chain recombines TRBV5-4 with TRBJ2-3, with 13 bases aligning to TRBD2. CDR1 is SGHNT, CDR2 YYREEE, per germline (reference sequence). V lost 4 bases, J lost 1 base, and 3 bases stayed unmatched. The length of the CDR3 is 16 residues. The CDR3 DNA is TGTGCCAGCAGCCGAGGACTAGCGGGAGGCACAGATACGCAGTATTTT. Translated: CASSRGLAGGTDTQYF.

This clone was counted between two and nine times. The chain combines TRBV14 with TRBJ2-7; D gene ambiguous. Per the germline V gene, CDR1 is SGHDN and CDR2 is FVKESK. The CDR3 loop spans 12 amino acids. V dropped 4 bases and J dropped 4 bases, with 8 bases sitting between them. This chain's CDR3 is CASSLVLYEQYF. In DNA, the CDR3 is TGTGCCAGCAGCCTCGTCTTATACGAGCAGTACTTC.

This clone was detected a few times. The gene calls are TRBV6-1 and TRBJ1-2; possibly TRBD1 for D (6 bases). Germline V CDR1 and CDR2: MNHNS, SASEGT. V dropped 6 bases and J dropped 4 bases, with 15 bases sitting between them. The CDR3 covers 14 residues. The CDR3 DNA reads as TGTGCCAGCAGCGCCGTACAGGGCCCCTATGGCTACACCTTC. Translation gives CASSAVQGPYGYTF.

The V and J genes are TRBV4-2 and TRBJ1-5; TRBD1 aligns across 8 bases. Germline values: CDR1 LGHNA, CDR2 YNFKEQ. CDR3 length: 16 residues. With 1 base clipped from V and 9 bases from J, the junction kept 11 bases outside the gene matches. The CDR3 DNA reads TGTGCCAGCAGCCAAGGGATAAGTGCAGGGGGCTTGCCCCAGCATTTT. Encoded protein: CASSQGISAGGLPQHF.

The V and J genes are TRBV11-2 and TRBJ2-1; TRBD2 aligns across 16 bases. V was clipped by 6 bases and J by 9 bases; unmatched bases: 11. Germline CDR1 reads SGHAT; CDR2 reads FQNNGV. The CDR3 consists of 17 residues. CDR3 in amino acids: CASRVTGTSGGGGEQFF. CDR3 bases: TGTGCCAGCAGGGTCACTGGGACTAGCGGGGGGGGAGGTGAGCAGTTCTTC.

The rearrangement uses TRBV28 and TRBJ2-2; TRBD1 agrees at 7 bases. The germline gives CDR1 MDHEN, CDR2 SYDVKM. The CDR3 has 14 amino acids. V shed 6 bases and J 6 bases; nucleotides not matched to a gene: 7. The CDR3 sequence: CASRRQGGSGELFF. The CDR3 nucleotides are TGTGCCAGCAGAAGACAGGGTGGCTCCGGGGAGCTGTTTTTT.

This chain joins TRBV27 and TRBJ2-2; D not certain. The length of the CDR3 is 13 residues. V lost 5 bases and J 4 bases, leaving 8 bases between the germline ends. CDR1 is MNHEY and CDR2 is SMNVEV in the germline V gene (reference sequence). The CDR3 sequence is CASSRSLTGELFF. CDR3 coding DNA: TGTGCCAGCAGTCGGTCTCTCACCGGGGAGCTGTTTTTT.